The present entry profiles one TCR beta chain with its context. Trimming left V 5 bases short and J 0 bases short, with 19 bases between. CDR3 length: 17 residues. CDR1 is SEHNR and CDR2 is FQNEAQ in the germline V gene (reference sequence). The data stem from a study of blood T cell repertoires in COVID-19. In the study overall: Acute-phase and convalescent COVID-19 samples originated in the United States, Italy and Spain. PBMCs, B-cell-depleted T cells, or T cells provided the cDNA or gDNA that made up the material.

Original processing methods: Estimates of nucleated cell counts were drawn from the amplification of reference gene primers. The assay was immunoSEQ multiplex PCR, and TCRdb's table has in-frame clones only and misses some. The DNA was the basis for D and trimming; V, J and clone size are from that table. The profile shows approximately 90,000 clones, approximately 78% of them singletons. The sequenced material came from peripheral blood. This chain joins TRBV7-9 and TRBJ1-1; unclear D gene. The TCR was taken from a woman over 75 with acute or convalescent COVID-19. CDR3 bases: TGTGCCAGCAGCACCTATACGACCGGGAGCATGAACACTGAAGCTTTCTTT. Protein sequence: CASSTYTTGSMNTEAFF.